The source of this TCR beta chain is a study of blood T cell repertoires in COVID-19. Looking at the study overall: Samples taken during acute and convalescent COVID-19 were collected in the United States, Italy and Spain. Nucleic acid was either cDNA or gDNA, and it came from T cells, B-cell-depleted T cells, or PBMCs.

The length of the CDR3 is 15 residues. The germline gives CDR1 SEHNR, CDR2 FQNEAQ (reference sequence). Original processing methods: Cell counts per sample came from amplifying reference gene primers. Libraries were prepared by immunoSEQ multiplex PCR; TCRdb keeps only in-frame clonotypes and omits some of them. D and trimming were read from the DNA, whereas the V and J calls and clone size are those reported in that table. The sample lists under 400,000 clones, about 91% occurring once. Seattle researchers signed up patients amid active infection and tracked them longitudinally. Points on this clone: A junction end diverges from the germline sequence, so it may reflect a read error.

Sequenced material: peripheral blood. The sequence was collected from a woman between 25 and 40 years old with COVID-19, enrolled during active disease. The chain joins TRBV7-9 to TRBJ2-1; 10 bases fit TRBD2. CDR3 bases: TGTGCCAGCAGCATAGCAGCTAGCGGGGGTCCAGGGCAGTTCTTC. Protein sequence: CASSIAASGGPGQFF.